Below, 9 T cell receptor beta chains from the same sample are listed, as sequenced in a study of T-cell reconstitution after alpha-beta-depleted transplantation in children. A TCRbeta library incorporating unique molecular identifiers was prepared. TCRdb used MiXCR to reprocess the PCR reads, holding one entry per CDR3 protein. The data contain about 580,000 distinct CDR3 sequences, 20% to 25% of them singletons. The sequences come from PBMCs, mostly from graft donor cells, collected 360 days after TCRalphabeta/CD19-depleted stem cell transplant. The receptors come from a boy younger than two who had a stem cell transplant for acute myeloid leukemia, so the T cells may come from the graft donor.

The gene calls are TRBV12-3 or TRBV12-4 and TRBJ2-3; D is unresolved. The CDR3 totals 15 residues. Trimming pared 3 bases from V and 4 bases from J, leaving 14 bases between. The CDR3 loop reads CASSLVGHAPDTQYF. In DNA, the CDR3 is TGTGCCAGCAGTTTGGTTGGCCATGCCCCAGATACGCAGTATTTT.

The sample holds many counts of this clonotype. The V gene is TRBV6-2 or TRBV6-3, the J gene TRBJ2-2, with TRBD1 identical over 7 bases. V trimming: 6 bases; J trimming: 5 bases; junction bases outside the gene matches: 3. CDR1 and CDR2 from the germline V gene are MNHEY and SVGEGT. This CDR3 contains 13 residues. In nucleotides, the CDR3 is TGTGCCAGCAGATTACAGGGGACCGGGGAGCTGTTTTTT. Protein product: CASRLQGTGELFF.

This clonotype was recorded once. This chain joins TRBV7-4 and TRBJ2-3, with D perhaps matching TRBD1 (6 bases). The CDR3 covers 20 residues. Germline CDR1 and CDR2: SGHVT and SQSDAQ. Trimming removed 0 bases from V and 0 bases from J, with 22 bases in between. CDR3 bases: TGTGCCAGCAGCTTAGCCCAACCGGGACATATCTGGGCTAGCACAGATACGCAGTATTTT. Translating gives CASSLAQPGHIWASTDTQYF. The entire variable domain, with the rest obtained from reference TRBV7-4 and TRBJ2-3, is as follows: GAGVSQSPRYKVAKRGRDVALRCDSISGHVTLYWYRQTLGQGSEVLTYSQSDAQRDKSGRPSGRFSAERPERSVSTLKIQRTEQGDSAVYLCASSLAQPGHIWASTDTQYFGPGTRLTVL.

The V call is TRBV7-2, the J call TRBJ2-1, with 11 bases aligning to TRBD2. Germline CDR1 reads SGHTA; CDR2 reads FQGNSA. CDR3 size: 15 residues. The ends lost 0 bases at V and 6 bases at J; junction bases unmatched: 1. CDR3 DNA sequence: TGTGCCAGCAGCTTAGCTGGGACTAGCGGCAATGAGCAGTTCTTC. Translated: CASSLAGTSGNEQFF.

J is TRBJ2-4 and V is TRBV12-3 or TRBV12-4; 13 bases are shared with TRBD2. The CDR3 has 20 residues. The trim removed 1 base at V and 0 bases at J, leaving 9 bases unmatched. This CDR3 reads CASSLEATSGGPIAKNIQYF. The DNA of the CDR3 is TGTGCCAGCAGTTTAGAGGCGACTAGCGGGGGGCCCATAGCCAAAAACATTCAGTACTTC.

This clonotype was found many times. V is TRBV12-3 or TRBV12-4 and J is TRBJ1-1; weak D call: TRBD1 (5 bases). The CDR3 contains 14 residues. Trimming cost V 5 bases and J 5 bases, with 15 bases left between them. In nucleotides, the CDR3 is TGTGCCAGCAGTCCAGGGCCGAGGAAAACTGAAGCTTTCTTT. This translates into CASSPGPRKTEAFF.

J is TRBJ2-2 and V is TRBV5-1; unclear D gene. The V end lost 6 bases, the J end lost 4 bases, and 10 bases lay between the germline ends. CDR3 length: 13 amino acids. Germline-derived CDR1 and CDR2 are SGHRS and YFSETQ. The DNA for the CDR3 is TGCGCCAGCAACAGAATTAGCACCGGGGAGCTGTTTTTT. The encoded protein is CASNRISTGELFF.

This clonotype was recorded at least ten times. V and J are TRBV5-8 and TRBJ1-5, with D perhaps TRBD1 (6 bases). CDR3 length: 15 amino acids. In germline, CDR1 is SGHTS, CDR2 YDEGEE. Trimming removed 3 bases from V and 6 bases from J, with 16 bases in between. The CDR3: CASSSIGGSGQPQHF. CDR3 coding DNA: TGTGCCAGCAGCTCCATAGGGGGATCTGGTCAGCCCCAGCATTTT.

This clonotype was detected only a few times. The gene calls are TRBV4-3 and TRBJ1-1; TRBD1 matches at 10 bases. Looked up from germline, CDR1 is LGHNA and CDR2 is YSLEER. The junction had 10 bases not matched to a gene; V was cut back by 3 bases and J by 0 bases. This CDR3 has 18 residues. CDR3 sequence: CASSQNTGTGVLNTEAFF. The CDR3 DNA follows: TGCGCCAGCAGCCAGAACACTGGGACAGGGGTCTTGAACACTGAAGCTTTCTTT.